At least ten counts were recorded for the clone carrying this T cell receptor (beta chain). Its antigen is not known. This entry comes from a study of T cells in Graves' hyperthyroidism and ophthalmopathy. The study, taken as a whole, reports: Most thyroid clonotypes expanded above 0.001 appeared in blood too. Median prediction lead before ophthalmopathy onset was six to eight months with the model.

The hyperthyroidism was newly diagnosed and had lasted under 2 months; the patients were aged 18 to 65. Amplified regions were TCR beta CDR3 sequences from RNA transcripts. With the HTBI primer set, the TCR CDR3 went through a first round of RT-PCR. Via MiXCR, TCRdb re-called the multiplex PCR reads, giving one row per CDR3 protein. The sample contains about 300,000 distinct CDR3 sequences, about 25% of which appear only once. CDR1 and CDR2 from the germline V gene are SGHAT and FQNNGV. Trimming took 5 bases from V and 4 from J; bases not matched to a gene: 11. The CDR3 contains 16 residues. Sequenced: blood. The V call is TRBV11-2, the J call TRBJ2-4, with 7 positions matching TRBD1. This receptor was taken from a man aged 40-49 years with Graves' hyperthyroidism that later progressed to Graves' ophthalmopathy. The CDR3 nucleotides read TGTGCCAGCAGCACCCGGGACAGACCCTTAAAAAACATTCAGTACTTC. Translated: CASSTRDRPLKNIQYF.